The clone carrying this T cell receptor beta chain was detected ten times or more. This sample is part of a study of T cells in Graves' hyperthyroidism and ophthalmopathy. RNA transcripts yielded amplified TCR beta CDR3 regions. When the TCR CDR3 underwent first-round RT-PCR, the HTBI primer set was used. MiXCR, run by TCRdb on the multiplex PCR reads, gives a single entry per CDR3 protein. The sample lists fewer than 400,000 distinct CDR3 sequences; around 15% were seen once. The sequenced sample was blood. This receptor was obtained from a man between 50 and 59 years old with Graves' ophthalmopathy.

This chain's CDR3 is CASNWRYMNTEAFF. The CDR3 nucleotides read TGTGCCAGCAATTGGAGGTACATGAACACTGAAGCTTTCTTT. V and J are TRBV27 and TRBJ1-1; no definite D call. Trimming shortened V by 7 bases and J by 0 bases, and 12 bases separated the two germline ends. The V gene's germline CDR1 is MNHEY and CDR2 SMNVEV (reference sequence). This CDR3 is built from 14 residues.